This T cell receptor beta chain was recorded in a study of shared clonotypes between healthy human individuals. Generated by immunoSEQ multiplex PCR, the TCRdb table keeps only in-frame clones and is missing some. The repertoire has about 1.1 million clones, approximately 75% of them found once; the top ten carry 0.7% to 0.95%. The CDR3 runs 15 residues. The V end lost 0 bases, the J end lost 0 bases, and 10 bases lay between the germline ends. Germline CDR1 reads SGDLS; CDR2 reads YYNGEE. Study outcomes and limitations: Several donors held approximately 4.6% of naive CD4 clonotypes in common.

About this clone itself: Antigen: not known.

The donors were all Caucasian adults (living in Nashville, Tennessee). The rearrangement links TRBV9 to TRBJ2-7, with no clear D. The source is a man younger than 35 in good health. Some clones in this sample may be carry-over from other donors' samples. The material sequenced was memory CD4+ T cells from PBMCs. The subset here: CD45RA-negative fraction. The CDR3 region has the DNA TGTGCCAGCAGCGTAGTTGCACTTAGCTCCTACGAGCAGTACTTC. Its protein product is CASSVVALSSYEQYF.